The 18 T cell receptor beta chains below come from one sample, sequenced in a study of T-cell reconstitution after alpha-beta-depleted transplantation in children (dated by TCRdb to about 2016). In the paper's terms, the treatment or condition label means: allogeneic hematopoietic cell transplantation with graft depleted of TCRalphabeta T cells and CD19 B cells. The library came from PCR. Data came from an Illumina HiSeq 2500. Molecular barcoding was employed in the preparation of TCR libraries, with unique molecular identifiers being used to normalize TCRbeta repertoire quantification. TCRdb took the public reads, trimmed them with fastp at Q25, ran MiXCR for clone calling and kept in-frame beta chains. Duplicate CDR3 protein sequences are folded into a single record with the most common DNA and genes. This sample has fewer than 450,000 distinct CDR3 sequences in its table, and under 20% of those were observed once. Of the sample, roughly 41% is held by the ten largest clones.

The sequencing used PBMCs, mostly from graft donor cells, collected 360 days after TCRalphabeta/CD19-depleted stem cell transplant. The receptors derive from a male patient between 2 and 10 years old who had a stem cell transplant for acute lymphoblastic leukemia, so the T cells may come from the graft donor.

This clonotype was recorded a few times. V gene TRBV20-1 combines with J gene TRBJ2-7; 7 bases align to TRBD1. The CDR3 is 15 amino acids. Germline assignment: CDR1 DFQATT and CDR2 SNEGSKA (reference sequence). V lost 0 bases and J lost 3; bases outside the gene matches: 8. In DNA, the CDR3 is TGCAGTGCTAGAGATCCCGCAGGGGGAAGCTACGAGCAGTACTTC. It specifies CSARDPAGGSYEQYF.

CDR3 region: CSARKAGQETQYF. For the CDR3, the DNA is TGCAGTGCTAGGAAAGCGGGACAAGAGACCCAGTACTTC. This rearrangement joins TRBV20-1 to TRBJ2-5; 7 bases are shared with TRBD2. Germline V lookup: CDR1 DFQATT, CDR2 SNEGSKA (reference sequence). This CDR3 contains 13 residues. V gave up 3 bases and J gave up 2 bases; unmatched junction bases: 3.

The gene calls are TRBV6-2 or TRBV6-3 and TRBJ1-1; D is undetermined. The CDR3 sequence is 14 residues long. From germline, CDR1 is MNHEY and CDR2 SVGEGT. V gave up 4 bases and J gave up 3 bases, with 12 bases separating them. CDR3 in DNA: TGTGCCAGCAGTTTCGAAAGAGGGTACACTGAAGCTTTCTTT. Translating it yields CASSFERGYTEAFF.

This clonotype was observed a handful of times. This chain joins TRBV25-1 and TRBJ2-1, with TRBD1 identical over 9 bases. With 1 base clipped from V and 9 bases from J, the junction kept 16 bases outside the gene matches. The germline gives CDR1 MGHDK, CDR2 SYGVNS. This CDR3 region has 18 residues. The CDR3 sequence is CASSEWGPGQGTQSEQFF. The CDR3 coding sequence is TGTGCCAGCAGTGAATGGGGACCCGGACAGGGGACACAAAGTGAGCAGTTCTTC.

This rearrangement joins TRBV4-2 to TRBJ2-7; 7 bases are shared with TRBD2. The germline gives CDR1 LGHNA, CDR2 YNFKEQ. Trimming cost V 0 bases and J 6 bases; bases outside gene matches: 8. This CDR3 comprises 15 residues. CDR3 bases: TGTGCCAGCAGCCAAGATGTGGGGGGGGTCTCCGAGCAGTACTTC. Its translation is CASSQDVGGVSEQYF.

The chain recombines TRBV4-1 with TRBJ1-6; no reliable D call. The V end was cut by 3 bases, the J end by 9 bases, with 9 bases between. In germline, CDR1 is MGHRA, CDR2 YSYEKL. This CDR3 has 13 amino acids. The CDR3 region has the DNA TGCGCCAGCAGCCAGACTTCCATTTCACCCCTCCACTTT. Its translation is CASSQTSISPLHF.

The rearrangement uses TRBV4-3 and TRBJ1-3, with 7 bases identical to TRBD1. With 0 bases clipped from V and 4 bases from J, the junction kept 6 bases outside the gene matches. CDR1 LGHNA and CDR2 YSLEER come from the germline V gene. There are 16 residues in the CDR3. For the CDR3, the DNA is TGCGCCAGCAGCCAAGATGCCGGGACAGACGGAAACACCATATATTTT. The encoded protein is CASSQDAGTDGNTIYF.

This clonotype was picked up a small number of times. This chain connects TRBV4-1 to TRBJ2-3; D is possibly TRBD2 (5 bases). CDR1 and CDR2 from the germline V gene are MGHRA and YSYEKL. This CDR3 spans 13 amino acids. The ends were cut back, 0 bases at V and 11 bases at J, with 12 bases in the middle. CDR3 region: CASSQEGGLLQYF. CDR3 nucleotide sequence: TGCGCCAGCAGCCAAGAAGGAGGACTCCTGCAGTATTTT.

The CDR3 coding sequence is TGCAGTGCAATACCTCCAACAGGGGTGATCGGGGAGCTGTTTTTT. Amino acid sequence: CSAIPPTGVIGELFF. The chain couples TRBV20-1 to TRBJ2-2, with TRBD1 matching 7 bases. The CDR3 totals 15 residues. Germline V lookup: CDR1 DFQATT, CDR2 SNEGSKA (reference sequence). Germline trimming cut 6 bases from V and 7 bases from J; bases unmatched to any gene: 14.

This chain's CDR3 is CASSFVTGIYNEQFF. CDR3 bases: TGTGCCAGCAGTTTCGTGACAGGGATTTACAATGAGCAGTTCTTC. The V call is TRBV28, the J call TRBJ2-1; 7 bases are a match to TRBD1. The germline V gene encodes CDR1 MDHEN and CDR2 SYDVKM. The CDR3 has 15 residues. V gave up 3 bases and J gave up 4 bases; unmatched junction bases: 6. The full variable domain, completed using reference TRBV28 and TRBJ2-1, is DVKVTQSSRYLVKRTGEKVFLECVQDMDHENMFWYRQDPGLGLRLIYFSYDVKMKEKGDIPEGYSVSREKKERFSLILESASTNQTSMYLCASSFVTGIYNEQFFGPGTRLTVL.

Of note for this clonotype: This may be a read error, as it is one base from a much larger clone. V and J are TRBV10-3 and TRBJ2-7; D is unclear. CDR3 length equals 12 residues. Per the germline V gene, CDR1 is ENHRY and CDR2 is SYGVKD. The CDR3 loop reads CAIIEFGGEQYF. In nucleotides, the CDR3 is TGTGCCATCATTGAGTTTGGTGGCGAGCAGTACTTC.

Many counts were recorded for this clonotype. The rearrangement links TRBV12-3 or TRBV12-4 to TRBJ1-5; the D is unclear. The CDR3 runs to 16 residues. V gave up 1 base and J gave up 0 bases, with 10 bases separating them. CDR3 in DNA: TGTGCCAGCAGTTTAGGGCAGCCTTATAGCAATCAGCCCCAGCATTTT. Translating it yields CASSLGQPYSNQPQHF.

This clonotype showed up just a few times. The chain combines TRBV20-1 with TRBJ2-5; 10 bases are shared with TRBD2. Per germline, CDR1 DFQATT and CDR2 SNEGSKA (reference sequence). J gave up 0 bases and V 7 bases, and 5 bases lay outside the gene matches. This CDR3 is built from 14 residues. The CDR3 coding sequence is TGCAGTGGCCCAGCGGGAGGGAACCAAGAGACCCAGTACTTC. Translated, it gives CSGPAGGNQETQYF.

CDR3 sequence (DNA): TGCGCCAGCAAACCGAGGATGGTATCCTACGAGCAGTACTTC. This encodes CASKPRMVSYEQYF. The chain carries TRBV5-1 and TRBJ2-7; unclear D gene. The V and J ends lost 6 bases and 1 base respectively, with 14 bases between them. Germline values: CDR1 SGHRS, CDR2 YFSETQ. CDR3 size: 14 residues.

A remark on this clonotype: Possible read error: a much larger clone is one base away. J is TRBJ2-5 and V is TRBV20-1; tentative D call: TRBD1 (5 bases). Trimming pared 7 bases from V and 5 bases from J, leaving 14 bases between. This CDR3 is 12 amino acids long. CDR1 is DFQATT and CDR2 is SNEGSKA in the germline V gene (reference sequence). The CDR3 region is CSGRIGVETQYF. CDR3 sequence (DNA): TGCAGTGGGCGGATAGGGGTGGAGACCCAGTACTTC.

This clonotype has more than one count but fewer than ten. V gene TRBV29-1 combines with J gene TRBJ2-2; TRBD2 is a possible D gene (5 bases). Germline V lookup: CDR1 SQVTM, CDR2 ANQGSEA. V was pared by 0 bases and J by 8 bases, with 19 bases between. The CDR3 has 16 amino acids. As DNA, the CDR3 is TGCAGCGTTGAAGATCAAGTGGGAGCACGGGCGGGGGAGCTGTTTTTT. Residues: CSVEDQVGARAGELFF.

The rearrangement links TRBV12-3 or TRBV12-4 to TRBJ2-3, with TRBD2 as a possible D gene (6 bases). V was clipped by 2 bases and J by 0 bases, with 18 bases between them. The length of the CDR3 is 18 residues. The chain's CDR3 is CASSLLPHLAFSTDTQYF. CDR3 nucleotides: TGTGCCAGCAGTTTACTACCCCATCTAGCGTTTAGCACAGATACGCAGTATTTT.

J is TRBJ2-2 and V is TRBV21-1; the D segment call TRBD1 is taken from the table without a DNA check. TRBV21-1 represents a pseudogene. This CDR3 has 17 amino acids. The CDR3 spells CASNAMRGAKNTGELFF. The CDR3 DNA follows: TGTGCCAGCAACGCGATGAGGGGGGCAAAGAACACCGGGGAGCTGTTTTTT.